Listed here are 23 T cell receptor beta chains from one sample, sequenced in a study of cytomegalovirus exposure and HLA in healthy donors. With 60 Vbeta and 13 Jbeta primers, the PCR was carried out. Only in-frame clones appear in the TCRdb table, and some are missing; sequencing was by immunoSEQ multiplex PCR. Here the sample spans under 200,000 clones, roughly 87% being singletons. Material: PBMCs. The receptors derive from a young woman in good health and CMV-seronegative.

The gene calls are TRBV9 and TRBJ1-1, with a weak D call TRBD1 (5 bases). V lost 4 bases to trimming and J lost 11 bases, with 15 bases between them. This CDR3 spans 12 amino acids. CDR1 and CDR2 (germline): SGDLS, YYNGEE. Here the CDR3 DNA reads TGTGCCAGCAGCCCCAGTGGGGCTGGGGCTTTCTTT. Its protein product is CASSPSGAGAFF.

This chain links TRBV28 with TRBJ2-5; tentative D call: TRBD2 (6 bases). V lost 6 bases and J 4 bases, leaving 24 bases between the germline ends. The CDR3 has 17 amino acids. Germline CDR1 and CDR2: MDHEN and SYDVKM. This chain's CDR3 is CASRNYPGLIRGETQYF. The DNA of the CDR3 is TGTGCCAGCAGAAACTACCCGGGACTTATAAGGGGAGAGACCCAGTACTTC.

In this sample, this clone turned up a few times. V gene TRBV5-8 combines with J gene TRBJ1-5; D is undetermined. The CDR3 length is 11 residues. Germline CDR1 is SGHTS and CDR2 is YDEGEE. V was shortened by 4 bases and J by 14 bases, with 13 bases between the two germline ends. Written as DNA, the CDR3 is TGTGCCAGCAGCCCTACACGGGTGGAGCATTTT. It codes for CASSPTRVEHF.

The genes are TRBV10-2 and TRBJ2-5; 9 bases agree with TRBD2. The end of the DNA is better explained by TRBJ2-7, so the J call may be wrong. The germline V gene has CDR1 WSHSY and CDR2 SAAADI. The CDR3 covers 13 residues. DNA of the CDR3: TGCGCCAGTTCGGCGGGAGGGAAATACGAGCAGTACTTC. Encoded protein: CASSAGGKYEQYF.

This clone was counted a single time. The chain carries TRBV9 and TRBJ2-1; the D is unclear. This CDR3 has 14 amino acids. Per germline, CDR1 SGDLS and CDR2 YYNGEE. V was trimmed by 0 bases and J by 0 bases, leaving 4 bases between them. CDR3 nucleotide sequence: TGTGCCAGCAGCGTAGCTGTCTCCTACAATGAGCAGTTCTTC. Protein product: CASSVAVSYNEQFF. Drawing the rest from reference TRBV9 and TRBJ2-1, the complete variable domain is DSGVTQTPKHLITATGQRVTLRCSPRSGDLSVYWYQQSLDQGLQFLIQYYNGEERAKGNILERFSAQQFPDLHSELNLSSLELGDSALYFCASSVAVSYNEQFFGPGTRLTVL.

The chain uses TRBV5-5 and TRBJ2-5; D might be TRBD2 (6 bases). The CDR3 spans 16 residues. Germline loops: CDR1 SGHKS, CDR2 YYEKEE (reference sequence). Trimming cost V 2 bases and J 2 bases, with 16 bases left between them. The CDR3 DNA is TGTGCCAGCAGCTTCACCAGACTAGGAGGTCAAGAGACCCAGTACTTC. This gives the protein CASSFTRLGGQETQYF.

The chain combines TRBV2 with TRBJ2-7; no clear D. The germline V gene has CDR1 SNHLY and CDR2 FYNNEI. This CDR3 is 15 amino acids long. Between the trimmed V and J ends, which lost 4 bases and 0 bases, there was a span of 13 bases. Written as DNA, the CDR3 is TGTGCCAGCAGTGCACAGACATTGAGCTCCTACGAGCAGTACTTC. As protein: CASSAQTLSSYEQYF. Full variable domain (remainder filled in from reference TRBV2 and TRBJ2-7): EPEVTQTPSHQVTQMGQEVILRCVPISNHLYFYWYRQILGQKVEFLVSFYNNEISEKSEIFDDQFSVERPDGSNFTLKIRSTKLEDSAMYFCASSAQTLSSYEQYFGPGTRLTVT.

This chain connects TRBV7-9 to TRBJ2-6; 9 positions agree with TRBD1. Germline lookup yields CDR1 SEHNR and CDR2 FQNEAQ (reference sequence). The CDR3 runs 16 residues. Trimming at V came to 1 base and at J to 2 bases, leaving 0 bases not matched to a gene. In DNA, the CDR3 is TGTGCCAGCAGCTTAGGGACAGGGGCTGGGGCCAACGTCCTGACTTTC. It yields the protein CASSLGTGAGANVLTF.

The CDR3 DNA reads as TGTGCCAGCAGTGCCGGGATCCTGAGGGTCGCTGAAGCTTTCTTT. It is translated as CASSAGILRVAEAFF. The rearrangement uses TRBV6-1 and TRBJ1-1; no clear D. From germline, CDR1 is MNHNS and CDR2 SASEGT. The CDR3 has 15 residues. V was clipped by 4 bases and J by 6 bases, with 18 bases between them.

The CDR3, as DNA: TGTGCCAGCAGCTGGAAACAGGGGAGTAATGAAAAACTGTTTTTT. It is translated as CASSWKQGSNEKLFF. The genes are TRBV5-6 and TRBJ1-4, with 7 bases identical to TRBD1. The V gene's germline CDR1 is SGHDT and CDR2 YYEEEE. This CDR3 spans 15 amino acids. Trimming at V came to 3 bases and at J to 4 bases, leaving 6 bases not matched to a gene.

In regard to this clone: One end of the junction varies from germline; a read error may be responsible. CDR3 region: CASSTRGGQEF. CDR3 coding DNA: TGTGCCAGCAGTACCCGAGGGGGACAAGAATTC. The chain links TRBV28 to TRBJ1-2; possible D gene TRBD1, 6 bases. Germline V gene sequence: CDR1 MDHEN, CDR2 SYDVKM. The CDR3 runs to 11 residues.

The rearrangement uses TRBV5-5 and TRBJ1-1; TRBD1 is a possible D gene (6 bases). Germline V gives CDR1 SGHKS, CDR2 YYEKEE (reference sequence). The CDR3 runs to 13 residues. V lost 3 bases to trimming and J lost 11 bases, with 17 bases between them. The CDR3 DNA reads as TGTGCCAGCAGCTCCCCCGGGACAAGATACGCTTTCTTT. It yields the protein CASSSPGTRYAFF.

This clone is a singleton in its sample. V usage is TRBV6-5 and J usage is TRBJ2-2, with 8 nucleotides matching TRBD1. Germline values: CDR1 MNHEY, CDR2 SVGAGI. Trimming cost V 0 bases and J 10 bases; bases outside gene matches: 7. The CDR3 totals 15 residues. The DNA of the CDR3 is TGTGCCAGCAGTTACTCGATTCAGGGGGCGGAGGAGCTGTTTTTT. Its protein is CASSYSIQGAEELFF.

CDR3 in DNA: TGTGCCAGCAGTAGCCTAGCGGATTCCTACGAGCAGTACTTC. Translation gives CASSSLADSYEQYF. The rearrangement links TRBV27 to TRBJ2-7; 7 bases are shared with TRBD2. J lost 1 base, V lost 5 bases, and 5 bases had no gene match. The CDR3 has 14 residues. The V gene's germline CDR1 is MNHEY and CDR2 SMNVEV (reference sequence).

This chain uses TRBV6-4 with TRBJ2-7, with 11 bases lining up with TRBD2. This CDR3 comprises 15 residues. V lost 8 bases and J lost 0; bases outside the gene matches: 6. Germline V CDR1 and CDR2: MRHNA, SNTAGT. In DNA, the CDR3 is TGTGCCAGCTGCCATAGCGGGGGGGCCTCCTACGAGCAGTACTTC. Amino acids: CASCHSGGASYEQYF.

The chain recombines TRBV5-5 with TRBJ2-7, with a tentative D call TRBD2 (5 bases). Trimming shortened V by 5 bases and J by 2 bases, and 11 bases separated the two germline ends. Germline assignment: CDR1 SGHKS and CDR2 YYEKEE (reference sequence). The CDR3 sequence is 13 residues long. CDR3 sequence reads: CASSWTVTYEQYF. For the CDR3, the DNA is TGTGCCAGCAGTTGGACTGTTACCTACGAGCAGTACTTC.

This clone was picked up one time. The V gene is TRBV5-1, the J gene TRBJ2-3, with D unclear. This CDR3 has 15 residues. The V gene's germline CDR1 is SGHRS and CDR2 YFSETQ. Trimming removed 1 base at V and 4 bases at J, with 13 bases between. The chain's CDR3 is CASSLTTGGPDTQYF. The DNA for the CDR3 is TGCGCCAGCAGCTTGACTACCGGTGGCCCAGATACGCAGTATTTT.

This clone was picked up a small number of times. The chain employs TRBV18 and TRBJ1-1; a possible D gene is TRBD1 (6 bases). Germline CDR1 is KGHSH and CDR2 is LQKENI. This CDR3 has 14 amino acids. V dropped 4 bases and J dropped 2 bases, with 11 bases sitting between them. DNA of the CDR3: TGTGCCAGCTCACGAGGACAGACCAACACTGAAGCTTTCTTT. Its protein is CASSRGQTNTEAFF.

The chain is built from TRBV10-2 and TRBJ2-5; D call uncertain. Germline CDR1 WSHSY, CDR2 SAAADI. The CDR3 runs 15 residues. Trimming left V 4 bases short and J 7 bases short, with 19 bases between. The CDR3 DNA sequence: TGCGCCAGCAGTGTCGGTGAACAAGGAGTAGGGACCCAGTACTTC. As protein: CASSVGEQGVGTQYF.

V is TRBV9 and J is TRBJ1-1, with 7 bases aligning to TRBD1. The J segment lost 1 base and the V segment lost 3 bases, leaving 6 bases of the junction unmatched. The CDR3 runs to 15 residues. Germline assignment: CDR1 SGDLS and CDR2 YYNGEE. The CDR3 bases are TGTGCCAGCAGCGCAGGGGGAATTCCGAACACTGAAGCTTTCTTT. Amino acids: CASSAGGIPNTEAFF.

The J gene is TRBJ2-1, the V gene TRBV2; the D gene is possibly TRBD1 (6 bases). The V end was cut by 4 bases, the J end by 6 bases, with 13 bases between. Per the germline V gene, CDR1 is SNHLY and CDR2 is FYNNEI. The CDR3 length is 14 residues. CDR3 sequence (DNA): TGTGCCAGCAGTGGGGACAATACCGGCAATGAGCAGTTCTTC. Protein sequence: CASSGDNTGNEQFF.

J is TRBJ1-2 and V is TRBV18; 7 bases map to TRBD1. In germline, CDR1 is KGHSH, CDR2 LQKENI. The V segment lost 1 base and the J segment 4 bases; nucleotides outside the gene matches: 3. The CDR3 is 14 amino acids. Here the CDR3 reads CASSPQGQSYGYTF. The CDR3 DNA reads TGTGCCAGCTCACCACAGGGACAGAGCTATGGCTACACCTTC.

The genes are TRBV7-2 and TRBJ2-3; D is uncertain. V was cut by 0 bases and J by 0 bases, with 7 bases left in between. Per the germline V gene, CDR1 is SGHTA and CDR2 is FQGNSA. This CDR3 comprises 15 residues. The CDR3 here is CASSLAATSTDTQYF. For the CDR3, the DNA is TGTGCCAGCAGCTTAGCTGCCACTAGCACAGATACGCAGTATTTT.